Listed below are T cell receptor beta chains from one sample, sequenced in a study of CD8 T cells in ankylosing spondylitis. TCRdb reanalysed the 5' RACE reads using MiXCR and keeps one entry per CDR3 protein. The data contain under 550,000 distinct CDR3 sequences, approximately 26% of them singletons. Sample: blood, either unsorted or a sorted T cell fraction (not recorded which). Receptors were obtained from a male donor with ankylosing spondylitis. CDR3s include the opening cysteine and the closing phenylalanine or tryptophan. Each record gives: D gene, V gene, clone size, J gene, CDR3 protein, CDR3 DNA. A D gene is named only where the DNA matches it firmly. Clone size, where shown, is once, few, many, or a class for clones that have expanded.

D: .; V: TRBV5-1; size: .; J: TRBJ2-2; CDR3: CASRFGMNTGELFF; DNA: TGCGCCAGCCGGTTCGGGATGAACACCGGGGAGCTGTTTTTT
D: .; V: TRBV2; size: .; J: TRBJ2-1; CDR3: CASRSEGGGHEQFF; DNA: TGTGCCAGCAGGTCCGAGGGGGGGGGCCATGAGCAGTTCTTC
D: .; V: TRBV12-3/TRBV12-4; size: .; J: TRBJ2-3; CDR3: CASRDSRLDTQYF; DNA: TGTGCCAGCAGGGACAGTCGTTTGGATACGCAGTATTTT
D: TRBD1; V: TRBV7-6; size: .; J: TRBJ2-1; CDR3: CASSLAGRGYSYEQFF; DNA: TGTGCCAGCAGCTTAGCGGGCAGGGGGTATTCATATGAGCAGTTCTTC
D: TRBD2; V: TRBV10-1; size: many; J: TRBJ2-3; CDR3: CASSGSGRADTQYF; DNA: TGCGCCAGCAGTGGGAGCGGGAGGGCAGATACGCAGTATTTT
D: .; V: TRBV20-1; size: few; J: TRBJ1-2; CDR3: CSALHGEVGYTF; DNA: TGCAGTGCTTTGCATGGTGAGGTTGGCTACACCTTC
D: TRBD1; V: TRBV29-1; size: .; J: TRBJ1-6; CDR3: CSVTSGTGVSPLHF; DNA: TGCAGCGTTACCTCCGGGACAGGGGTGTCACCCCTCCACTTT
D: .; V: TRBV9; size: few; J: TRBJ1-6; CDR3: CASSGSGGQGYNSPLHF; DNA: TGTGCCAGCAGCGGTTCCGGGGGGCAGGGCTATAATTCACCCCTCCACTTT
D: .; V: TRBV29-1; size: .; J: TRBJ1-1; CDR3: CSVVGRLNTEAFF; DNA: TGCAGCGTTGTAGGCAGACTGAACACTGAAGCTTTCTTT
D: .; V: TRBV7-2; size: many; J: TRBJ2-5; CDR3: CASSFQGGETQYF; DNA: TGTGCCAGCAGCTTCCAGGGGGGAGAGACCCAGTACTTC
D: .; V: TRBV5-1; size: few; J: TRBJ2-2; CDR3: CASSQALSNTGELFF; DNA: TGCGCCAGCAGCCAGGCGCTGTCGAACACCGGGGAGCTGTTTTTT
D: .; V: TRBV7-9; size: few; J: TRBJ2-3; CDR3: CASSPRGEGPDTQYF; DNA: TGTGCCAGCAGCCCCCGCGGGGAAGGGCCAGATACGCAGTATTTT
D: .; V: TRBV12-3/TRBV12-4; size: few; J: TRBJ2-6; CDR3: CASSSWVSSGANVLTF; DNA: TGTGCCAGCAGCTCCTGGGTGTCCTCTGGGGCCAACGTCCTGACTTTC
D: TRBD2; V: TRBV24-1; size: few; J: TRBJ2-1; CDR3: CATSHAGGPNEQFF; DNA: TGTGCCACCAGTCATGCGGGAGGGCCCAATGAGCAGTTCTTC
D: TRBD2; V: TRBV5-1; size: .; J: TRBJ2-1; CDR3: CASRGFASGVHNEQFF; DNA: TGCGCCAGCAGGGGTTTTGCTAGCGGGGTCCACAATGAGCAGTTCTTC
D: .; V: TRBV7-2; size: few; J: TRBJ2-5; CDR3: CASSSLVGPQETQYF; DNA: TGTGCCAGCAGCTCCTTAGTGGGTCCACAAGAGACCCAGTACTTC
D: .; V: TRBV5-1; size: few; J: TRBJ1-1; CDR3: CASSFNGDHTLNAFF; DNA: TGCGCCAGCAGCTTCAATGGGGACCACACCTTGAATGCTTTCTTT
D: TRBD2; V: TRBV20-1; size: once; J: TRBJ2-3; CDR3: CSAYAGVGDTQYF; DNA: TGCAGTGCTTACGCGGGAGTTGGAGATACGCAGTATTTT
D: .; V: TRBV7-8; size: few; J: TRBJ1-2; CDR3: CASSLDLGHYGYTF; DNA: TGTGCCAGCAGCTTAGATCTTGGCCACTATGGCTACACCTTC
D: .; V: TRBV15; size: once; J: TRBJ2-5; CDR3: CATSRWAAEDPETQYF; DNA: TGTGCCACCAGCAGATGGGCCGCGGAGGATCCCGAGACCCAGTACTTC
D: .; V: TRBV7-6; size: .; J: TRBJ2-3; CDR3: CASSPMSRRTDTQYF; DNA: TGTGCCAGCAGCCCGATGAGCCGAAGGACAGATACGCAGTATTTT
D: .; V: TRBV20-1; size: .; J: TRBJ2-5; CDR3: CSASPRVNQETQYF; DNA: TGCAGTGCTAGCCCCCGGGTAAATCAAGAGACCCAGTACTTC
D: TRBD1; V: TRBV5-1; size: many; J: TRBJ2-1; CDR3: CASSPGTALVGQFF; DNA: TGCGCCAGCAGCCCCGGGACAGCCCTTGTTGGGCAGTTCTTC
D: .; V: TRBV20-1; size: .; J: TRBJ1-4; CDR3: CSAENREGNEKLFF; DNA: TGCAGTGCTGAAAACAGGGAGGGTAATGAAAAACTGTTTTTT
D: .; V: TRBV20-1; size: .; J: TRBJ2-1; CDR3: CSAWRGVWDNEQFF; DNA: TGCAGTGCCTGGCGGGGAGTATGGGACAATGAGCAGTTCTTC
D: TRBD2; V: TRBV6-5; size: .; J: TRBJ2-5; CDR3: CASSNQVGRGGQETQYF; DNA: TGTGCCAGCAGTAACCAAGTCGGGAGGGGAGGACAAGAGACCCAGTACTTC
D: .; V: TRBV7-2; size: few; J: TRBJ1-6; CDR3: CASSLQVGENSPLHF; DNA: TGTGCCAGCAGCTTACAGGTCGGAGAGAATTCACCCCTCCACTTT
D: .; V: TRBV7-2; size: .; J: TRBJ1-2; CDR3: CASSLVWSGAGGYTF; DNA: TGTGCCAGCAGCTTAGTGTGGTCAGGGGCGGGTGGCTACACCTTC
D: .; V: TRBV9; size: .; J: TRBJ2-2; CDR3: CASRNLRDTGELFF; DNA: TGTGCCAGCCGTAATCTGCGGGACACCGGGGAGCTGTTTTTT
D: .; V: TRBV7-2; size: few; J: TRBJ2-5; CDR3: CASSFWQAEAQYF; DNA: TGTGCCAGCAGCTTCTGGCAGGCCGAGGCCCAGTACTTC
D: TRBD2; V: TRBV20-1; size: few; J: TRBJ2-3; CDR3: CSASPGLAGDSLTDTQYF; DNA: TGCAGTGCTAGTCCGGGACTAGCGGGAGACTCTTTGACAGATACGCAGTATTTT
D: .; V: TRBV5-1; size: .; J: TRBJ2-7; CDR3: CASSSQGFGTSYEQYF; DNA: TGCGCCAGCAGCTCACAGGGATTCGGTACCTCCTACGAGCAGTACTTC
D: .; V: TRBV7-9; size: few; J: TRBJ1-1; CDR3: CASSRPETANTEAFF; DNA: TGTGCCAGCAGCCGACCAGAGACGGCGAACACTGAAGCTTTCTTT
D: .; V: TRBV20-1; size: few; J: TRBJ2-1; CDR3: CSAVKNEQFF; DNA: TGCAGTGCAGTTAAAAATGAGCAGTTCTTC
D: TRBD2; V: TRBV20-1; size: few; J: TRBJ2-1; CDR3: CSARGREGYNEQFF; DNA: TGCAGTGCTAGGGGGCGGGAGGGATACAATGAGCAGTTCTTC
D: .; V: TRBV7-2; size: .; J: TRBJ2-3; CDR3: CASSQGGGTQYF; DNA: TGTGCCAGCAGCCAGGGGGGGGGTACGCAGTATTTT
D: .; V: TRBV7-8; size: few; J: TRBJ2-4; CDR3: CASSLLGTKNIQYF; DNA: TGTGCCAGCAGCTTATTAGGGACCAAAAACATTCAGTACTTC
D: TRBD2; V: TRBV12-3/TRBV12-4; size: many; J: TRBJ2-3; CDR3: CASSLSASGGVADTQYF; DNA: TGTGCCAGCAGTTTATCCGCGAGCGGGGGGGTGGCAGATACGCAGTATTTT
D: .; V: TRBV5-1; size: .; J: TRBJ1-2; CDR3: CASSLGAGGGYGYTF; DNA: TGCGCCAGCAGCTTGGGGGCCGGTGGTGGCTATGGCTACACCTTC
D: .; V: TRBV6-1; size: many; J: TRBJ2-1; CDR3: CASSEALGAEQFF; DNA: TGTGCCAGCAGTGAAGCTCTGGGGGCCGAGCAGTTCTTC
D: TRBD2; V: TRBV5-1; size: .; J: TRBJ2-3; CDR3: CASTSGTAGDTQYF; DNA: TGCGCCAGCACCTCCGGCACAGCGGGGGATACGCAGTATTTT
D: TRBD2; V: TRBV12-3/TRBV12-4; size: .; J: TRBJ2-5; CDR3: CASSMTSGIAETQYF; DNA: TGTGCCAGCAGCATGACTAGCGGGATTGCTGAGACCCAGTACTTC
D: TRBD2; V: TRBV11-2; size: .; J: TRBJ2-3; CDR3: CASSPGLAVRGTQYF; DNA: TGTGCCAGCAGCCCGGGACTAGCGGTCCGGGGTACGCAGTATTTT
D: TRBD1; V: TRBV10-3; size: many; J: TRBJ2-5; CDR3: CAIGQGLSHQETQYF; DNA: TGTGCCATAGGACAGGGGTTGTCCCACCAAGAGACCCAGTACTTC
D: .; V: TRBV20-1; size: .; J: TRBJ2-2; CDR3: CSARTVWGRGSTGELFF; DNA: TGCAGTGCTAGAACCGTCTGGGGAAGGGGGAGTACCGGGGAGCTGTTTTTT
D: .; V: TRBV5-1; size: few; J: TRBJ2-1; CDR3: CASSLGPQDNEQFF; DNA: TGCGCCAGCAGCCTGGGGCCTCAAGACAATGAGCAGTTCTTC
D: .; V: TRBV29-1; size: .; J: TRBJ2-2; CDR3: CSVDAANTGELFF; DNA: TGCAGCGTTGATGCAGCGAACACCGGGGAGCTGTTTTTT
D: .; V: TRBV7-9; size: few; J: TRBJ1-1; CDR3: CASSLWPGDTEAFF; DNA: TGTGCCAGCAGCTTATGGCCAGGGGACACTGAAGCTTTCTTT
D: .; V: TRBV5-5; size: .; J: TRBJ1-1; CDR3: CASSLVRGMNTEAFF; DNA: TGTGCCAGCAGCTTGGTACGTGGAATGAACACTGAAGCTTTCTTT
D: TRBD2; V: TRBV10-1; size: .; J: TRBJ2-3; CDR3: CASSEQVAGGTDTQYF; DNA: TGCGCCAGCAGTGAGCAAGTAGCGGGAGGCACAGATACGCAGTATTTT
D: .; V: TRBV7-9; size: .; J: TRBJ1-5; CDR3: CASSLVGGPDQPQHF; DNA: TGTGCCAGCAGCTTAGTCGGGGGTCCGGATCAGCCCCAGCATTTT
D: .; V: TRBV19; size: .; J: TRBJ1-3; CDR3: CASISDNSGNTIYF; DNA: TGTGCCAGTATCTCGGACAACTCTGGAAACACCATATATTTT
D: TRBD2; V: TRBV12-3/TRBV12-4; size: .; J: TRBJ2-1; CDR3: CASSLGTSGSRPNNEQFF; DNA: TGTGCCAGCAGTCTAGGGACTAGCGGGAGTAGACCAAACAATGAGCAGTTCTTC
D: TRBD1; V: TRBV5-1; size: .; J: TRBJ2-5; CDR3: CASSTRTGLRETQYF; DNA: TGCGCCAGCAGCACCCGGACAGGGTTGCGAGAGACCCAGTACTTC
D: .; V: TRBV5-1; size: .; J: TRBJ2-2; CDR3: CASSLRRTLNGGELFF; DNA: TGCGCCAGCAGTTTACGGAGAACCTTAAACGGCGGGGAGCTGTTTTTT
D: .; V: TRBV20-1; size: many; J: TRBJ2-3; CDR3: CSARDLARDTQYF; DNA: TGCAGTGCTAGAGATTTGGCGCGGGATACGCAGTATTTT
D: TRBD1; V: TRBV15; size: .; J: TRBJ2-5; CDR3: CATSRQRQGMRETQYF; DNA: TGTGCCACCAGCAGACAAAGACAGGGGATGCGAGAGACCCAGTACTTC
D: TRBD1; V: TRBV12-3/TRBV12-4; size: few; J: TRBJ2-2; CDR3: CASSFPTGTATGELFF; DNA: TGTGCCAGCAGTTTTCCGACAGGGACGGCCACCGGGGAGCTGTTTTTT